The rows below give T cell receptor beta chains drawn from one sample of a study of T cells in Graves' hyperthyroidism and ophthalmopathy. TCRdb recomputed calls from the multiplex PCR reads with MiXCR, one row per CDR3 protein. This sample has 250,000 to 300,000 distinct CDR3 sequences, with roughly 18% found just once. Specimen: blood. Receptor source: a man between 45 and 60 years old with Graves' ophthalmopathy. Each CDR3 is given with its conserved first and last residue. Each record gives: J gene, D gene, V gene, clone size, CDR3 protein, CDR3 DNA. The D gene is left open where the match is weak. The listing skips clone size in some rows; elsewhere it reads once, few, many or a size class.

>TRBJ2-1|-|TRBV2|many
CASSEEGMGNEQFF
TGTGCCAGCAGTGAAGAGGGGATGGGCAATGAGCAGTTCTTC
>TRBJ2-2|-|TRBV29-1|-
CSVVKGSLNTGELFF
TGCAGCGTTGTGAAGGGGTCCTTGAACACCGGGGAGCTGTTTTTT
>TRBJ1-1|TRBD1|TRBV5-1|many
CASSYAGQSNTEAFF
TGCGCCAGCAGCTACGCGGGACAGTCAAACACTGAAGCTTTCTTT
>TRBJ2-1|TRBD2|TRBV12-3/TRBV12-4|many
CASRHLAGGNEQFF
TGTGCCAGCAGACACCTAGCGGGAGGGAATGAGCAGTTCTTC
>TRBJ2-1|-|TRBV6-6|-
CASSYDVRGREQFF
TGTGCCAGCAGTTACGATGTGAGGGGCCGTGAGCAGTTCTTC
>TRBJ2-1|-|TRBV4-1|-
CASSQGPTNYNEQFF
TGCGCCAGCAGCCAAGGGCCTACCAATTACAATGAGCAGTTCTTC
>TRBJ1-5|-|TRBV27|-
CASSLLNGGWSNQPQHF
TGTGCCAGCAGTTTATTGAACGGGGGTTGGAGCAATCAGCCCCAGCATTTT
>TRBJ2-7|-|TRBV10-3|-
CAITGLPAGF
TGTGCCATCACCGGACTACCAGCAGGCTTC
>TRBJ1-1|TRBD1|TRBV12-3/TRBV12-4|many
CASRATGALTEAFF
TGTGCCAGCAGGGCGACAGGGGCCCTGACTGAAGCTTTCTTT
>TRBJ2-7|TRBD1|TRBV6-1|few
CASRETGQTTYEQYF
TGTGCCAGCAGAGAGACGGGACAGACGACTTACGAGCAGTACTTC
>TRBJ1-1|-|TRBV11-2|many
CASSSRTMNTEAFF
TGTGCCAGCAGCTCCCGCACTATGAACACTGAAGCTTTCTTT
>TRBJ2-1|TRBD1|TRBV29-1|-
CSALQGVNEQFF
TGCAGCGCCCTTCAGGGGGTCAATGAGCAGTTCTTC